A single sample is the source of the 20 T cell receptor beta chains below, sequenced in a study of T-cell memory formation after mild COVID-19. MiXCR, applied by TCRdb to the 5' RACE reads, yields one record per CDR3 protein. The top ten hold more than 20% of the sample, which has approximately 290,000 distinct CDR3 sequences, around 19% seen once. The source material was PBMCs or a T cell subset sorted from them (not recorded which). These TCRs come from a man in his late teens or twenties who had mild COVID-19 (a few samples of this study predate the infection). Cell type and time point are not known.

This sequence joins TRBV12-3 or TRBV12-4 and TRBJ1-5; D ambiguous. V lost 5 bases, J lost 7 bases, and 9 bases lay in between. The CDR3 sequence is 12 residues long. CDR3 coding DNA: TGTGCCAGCAGTCGGCCAGGACAGCCCCAGCATTTT. As protein: CASSRPGQPQHF.

This clonotype appeared once. A junction boundary mismatches the germline segment, possibly from a read error. The chain joins TRBV7-9 to TRBJ2-7; 7 positions match TRBD1. The CDR3 length is 11 residues. The germline gives CDR1 SEHNR, CDR2 FQNEAQ (reference sequence). This chain's CDR3 is CASSLLRGCDF. In DNA, the CDR3 is TGTGCCAGCAGCTTGCTCAGGGGGTGCGACTTC.

The chain links TRBV28 to TRBJ2-5, with a possible D match to TRBD1 (6 bases). The V gene lost 7 bases and the J gene lost 3 bases, with 15 bases spanning the gap. The CDR3 spans 14 residues. Germline CDR1 is MDHEN and CDR2 is SYDVKM. The CDR3 DNA reads TGTGCCAGCAACTCTGGGGGCTACAAAGAGACCCAGTACTTC. Its translation: CASNSGGYKETQYF. Drawing the rest from reference TRBV28 and TRBJ2-5, the complete variable domain is DVKVTQSSRYLVKRTGEKVFLECVQDMDHENMFWYRQDPGLGLRLIYFSYDVKMKEKGDIPEGYSVSREKKERFSLILESASTNQTSMYLCASNSGGYKETQYFGPGTRLLVL.

J is TRBJ2-5 and V is TRBV7-2; D is unresolved. V lost 5 bases to trimming and J lost 5 bases, with 15 bases between them. Per the germline V gene, CDR1 is SGHTA and CDR2 is FQGNSA. The CDR3 runs 14 residues. CDR3 sequence (DNA): TGTGCCAGCAGCCCATACAGTCGCCGGGAGACCCAGTACTTC. This sequence encodes CASSPYSRRETQYF.

Only a few counts were recorded for this clonotype. The chain joins TRBV12-3 or TRBV12-4 to TRBJ2-1; 9 bases line up with TRBD1. The CDR3 runs to 13 residues. Trimming at V came to 4 bases and at J to 9 bases, leaving 4 bases not matched to a gene. The CDR3 region is CASSSGTGLEQFF. The CDR3 nucleotides are TGTGCCAGCAGTTCCGGGACAGGGCTTGAGCAGTTCTTC.

The chain carries TRBV3-1 and TRBJ1-3, with D possibly being TRBD1 (5 bases). The CDR3 runs to 15 residues. Trimming pared 0 bases from V and 2 bases from J, leaving 8 bases between. Germline CDR1 reads LGHDT; CDR2 reads YNNKEL (reference sequence). This CDR3 is CASSQDQGTGNTIYF. In DNA, the CDR3 is TGTGCCAGCAGCCAAGATCAGGGAACTGGAAACACCATATATTTT.

The chain carries TRBV4-2 and TRBJ2-3; D not resolved. V lost 1 base and J lost 2, with 10 bases in between. CDR1 is LGHNA, CDR2 YNFKEQ, per germline. CDR3 length: 15 amino acids. This CDR3 is CASSQVHGPTDTQYF. CDR3 coding DNA: TGTGCCAGCAGCCAAGTCCACGGTCCCACAGATACGCAGTATTTT.

This clonotype was recorded many times. The chain couples TRBV2 to TRBJ2-1; 10 positions agree with TRBD2. CDR1 and CDR2 (germline): SNHLY, FYNNEI. The CDR3 runs to 13 residues. V lost 8 bases, J lost 6 bases, and 4 bases stayed unmatched. CDR3 DNA: TGTGCCAGCGGAAGCGGGGGGGGCAATGAGCAGTTCTTC. The encoded protein is CASGSGGGNEQFF.

The sample holds one count of this clonotype. V is TRBV7-2 and J is TRBJ2-1; either TRBD1 or TRBD2 may supply D (6 bases each). Trimming removed 4 bases at V and 5 bases at J, with 15 bases between. The CDR3 consists of 15 residues. Germline V gives CDR1 SGHTA, CDR2 FQGNSA. CDR3 sequence reads: CASSSTGTENNEQFF. The CDR3 DNA reads as TGTGCCAGCAGCTCAACAGGGACTGAAAACAATGAGCAGTTCTTC. Filled out from reference TRBV7-2 and TRBJ2-1, the complete variable domain reads GAGVSQSPSNKVTEKGKDVELRCDPISGHTALYWYRQSLGQGLEFLIYFQGNSAPDKSGLPSDRFSAERTGGSVSTLTIQRTQQEDSAVYLCASSSTGTENNEQFFGPGTRLTVL.

This clonotype showed up just a few times. The chain couples TRBV6-2 or TRBV6-3 to TRBJ2-1; 9 nucleotides match TRBD2. Looked up from germline, CDR1 is MNHEY and CDR2 is SVGEGT. With V trimmed by 5 bases and J by 2 bases, 7 bases remained unmatched. CDR3 size: 16 residues. The CDR3 coding sequence is TGTGCCAGCAGTCCTCTCGGCGGGGGGGCCTACAATGAGCAGTTCTTC. Encoded protein: CASSPLGGGAYNEQFF.

Ten or more counts support this clonotype. V and J are TRBV27 and TRBJ2-5; D remains ambiguous. Germline CDR1 is MNHEY and CDR2 is SMNVEV (reference sequence). The V end was cut by 4 bases, the J end by 1 base, with 13 bases between. The CDR3 loop spans 15 amino acids. CDR3 nucleotides: TGTGCCAGCAGTTCCCCCGACTGGGGCCAAGAGACCCAGTACTTC. Protein: CASSSPDWGQETQYF.

This chain joins TRBV9 and TRBJ2-3; tentatively, D is TRBD1 or TRBD2 (5 bases each). The CDR3 extends over 14 amino acids. V lost 4 bases, J lost 7 bases, and 16 bases lay in between. Germline V gene sequence: CDR1 SGDLS, CDR2 YYNGEE. CDR3 sequence reads: CASSPQGRENTQYF. The CDR3, as DNA: TGTGCCAGCAGCCCCCAGGGTCGGGAAAATACGCAGTATTTT.

This chain uses TRBV20-1 with TRBJ2-3, with 8 nucleotides matching TRBD1. The CDR3 is 15 residues long. The germline gives CDR1 DFQATT, CDR2 SNEGSKA (reference sequence). The J segment lost 6 bases and the V segment lost 7 bases, leaving 15 bases of the junction unmatched. The CDR3 spells CSVQGAWQGLDTQYF. For the CDR3, the DNA is TGCAGTGTTCAGGGGGCGTGGCAGGGGCTCGATACGCAGTATTTT.

This chain joins TRBV7-2 and TRBJ1-6, with a possible D match to TRBD1 (5 bases). Trimming left V 3 bases short and J 6 bases short, with 15 bases between. CDR3 length: 16 amino acids. The germline CDR1 and CDR2 sequences are SGHTA and FQGNSA. This CDR3 is CASSFRVTASNSPLHF. CDR3 DNA: TGTGCCAGCAGCTTCAGGGTTACTGCTTCTAATTCACCCCTCCACTTT.

This clonotype was counted between two and nine times. The J gene is TRBJ2-1, the V gene TRBV12-3 or TRBV12-4; 7 bases line up with TRBD1. The V and J ends lost 3 bases and 2 bases, in that order; junction bases with no gene match: 4. The CDR3 is made up of 15 amino acids. CDR3 in amino acids: CASSFWDRTYNEQFF. CDR3 DNA: TGTGCCAGCAGTTTTTGGGACAGAACCTACAATGAGCAGTTCTTC.

The V and J genes are TRBV11-2 and TRBJ2-1, with TRBD2 identical over 9 bases. This CDR3 has 15 residues. Trimming took 2 bases from V and 7 from J; bases not matched to a gene: 6. Germline loops: CDR1 SGHAT, CDR2 FQNNGV. The CDR3 region is CASSLMAGGPNEQFF. CDR3 nucleotide sequence: TGTGCCAGCAGCTTAATGGCGGGGGGGCCGAATGAGCAGTTCTTC. Complete variable domain (other parts from reference TRBV11-2 and TRBJ2-1): EAGVAQSPRYKIIEKRQSVAFWCNPISGHATLYWYQQILGQGPKLLIQFQNNGVVDDSQLPKDRFSAERLKGVDSTLKIQPAKLEDSAVYLCASSLMAGGPNEQFFGPGTRLTVL.

This rearrangement joins TRBV19 to TRBJ1-1; 8 bases are a match to TRBD1. Germline V gene data show CDR1 as LNHDA and CDR2 as SQIVND (reference sequence). V lost 6 bases, J lost 6 bases, and 3 bases stayed unmatched. The CDR3 length is 12 residues. The CDR3 spells CASRDRDAEAFF. In DNA, the CDR3 is TGTGCCAGTAGGGACAGGGACGCTGAAGCTTTCTTT.

This clonotype has just a few counts. The chain is built from TRBV2 and TRBJ1-1; 7 bases agree with TRBD1. With 2 bases clipped from V and 4 bases from J, the junction kept 1 base outside the gene matches. The CDR3 runs to 13 residues. The germline V gene has CDR1 SNHLY and CDR2 FYNNEI. The CDR3 reads CASSETGVTEAFF. In DNA, the CDR3 is TGTGCCAGCAGTGAAACAGGGGTCACTGAAGCTTTCTTT.

Only one count was recorded for this clonotype. The V gene is TRBV29-1, the J gene TRBJ2-1, with 7 positions matching TRBD2. This CDR3 is 14 amino acids long. Germline loops: CDR1 SQVTM, CDR2 ANQGSEA. V lost 4 bases and J lost 6; bases outside the gene matches: 9. The CDR3 DNA is TGCAGCGTTGCTACTTTCCGGGGGGTCAATGAGCAGTTCTTC. Protein: CSVATFRGVNEQFF.

This clonotype was picked up a small number of times. The J gene is TRBJ1-2, the V gene TRBV4-1; weak D call: TRBD1 (6 bases). V was shortened by 3 bases and J by 6 bases, with 14 bases between the two germline ends. CDR1 is MGHRA, CDR2 YSYEKL, per germline. This CDR3 is built from 14 residues. Here the CDR3 DNA reads TGCGCCAGCAGCCAGGGTTGGGGGCTGGATGGCTACACCTTC. Translated, it gives CASSQGWGLDGYTF.